This entry describes one TCR beta chain. What it binds is not known. V lost 3 bases to trimming and J lost 1 base, with 25 bases between them. The CDR3 runs to 19 residues. Germline V gene sequence: CDR1 SQVTM, CDR2 ANQGSEA. The data originate from a study of post-analysis software for immune sequencing data. In the study overall: Secondary progressive, relapsing-remitting and progressive-relapsing multiple sclerosis were among the included disease courses. Study results and limitations: Same-batch preparations were strongly co-clustered by F measure. Patients carried roughly 5 TRBV segments more frequently than controls did, and TRBV5-6, TRBV5-1 and TRBV20-1 were among them.

Unique molecular identifiers were present in the TCR beta cDNA libraries. Input amounts of 1 to 10 million T cells were used. These gave approximately 500,000 cDNA molecules, so each molecule approximated one T cell. TCRdb passed the PCR reads through MiXCR, listing each CDR3 protein once. The sample gives about 820,000 distinct CDR3 sequences, roughly half of which show up once; approximately 4.5% is in the top ten. The chain combines TRBV29-1 with TRBJ2-1; perhaps TRBD2 as D (7 bases). The sequencing input was blood. The clonotype was recovered from a girl between 5 and 17 years old with multiple sclerosis. DNA for the CDR3: TGCAGCGTTGAGGGGACACCCGGACTAGGGGCCGTATCCTACAATGAGCAGTTCTTC. This gives the protein CSVEGTPGLGAVSYNEQFF.